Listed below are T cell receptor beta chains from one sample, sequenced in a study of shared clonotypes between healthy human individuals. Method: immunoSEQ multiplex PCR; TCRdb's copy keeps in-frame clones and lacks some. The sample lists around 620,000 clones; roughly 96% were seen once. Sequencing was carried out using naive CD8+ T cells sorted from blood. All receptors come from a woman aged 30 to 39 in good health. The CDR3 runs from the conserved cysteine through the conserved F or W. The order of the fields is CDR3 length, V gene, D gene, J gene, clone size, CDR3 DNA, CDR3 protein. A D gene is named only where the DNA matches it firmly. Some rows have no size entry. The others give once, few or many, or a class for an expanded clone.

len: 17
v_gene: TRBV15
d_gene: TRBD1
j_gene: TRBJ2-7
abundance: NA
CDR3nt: TGTGCCACCAGCAGAGATCGTACCGGGACAGAGGTTCCCGAGCAGTACTTC
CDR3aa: CATSRDRTGTEVPEQYF

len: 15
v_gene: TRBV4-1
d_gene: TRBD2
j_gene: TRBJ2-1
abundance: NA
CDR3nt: TGCGCCAGCAGCCAGCGGGAGGTCCGCTACAATGAGCAGTTCTTC
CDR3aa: CASSQREVRYNEQFF

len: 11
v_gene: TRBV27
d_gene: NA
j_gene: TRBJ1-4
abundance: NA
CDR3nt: TGTGCCAGCGCTTATGGGGAAAAACTGTTTTTT
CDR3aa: CASAYGEKLFF

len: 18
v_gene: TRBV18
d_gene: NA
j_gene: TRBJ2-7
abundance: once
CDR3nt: TGTGCCAGCTCACCAGCGGCAGGTGCCGACTTACCCCCCTACGAGCAGTACTTC
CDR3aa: CASSPAAGADLPPYEQYF

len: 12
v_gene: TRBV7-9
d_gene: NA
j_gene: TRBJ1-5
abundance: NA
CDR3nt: TGTGCCAGCAGCTCGGGGGGAGGGCCCCAGCATTTT
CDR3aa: CASSSGGGPQHF

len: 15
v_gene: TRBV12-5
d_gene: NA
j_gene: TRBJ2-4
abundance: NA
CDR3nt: TGTGCTAGTGGTCCCTCACGCGAAGGCGAATGCATTCAGTACTTC
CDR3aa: CASGPSREGECIQYF

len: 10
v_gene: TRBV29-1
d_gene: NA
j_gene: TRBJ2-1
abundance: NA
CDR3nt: TGCAGCGTTGCTTTCAATGAGCAGTTCTTC
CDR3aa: CSVAFNEQFF

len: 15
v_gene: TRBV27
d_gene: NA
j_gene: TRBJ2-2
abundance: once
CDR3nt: TGTGCCAGCAGTTTCGCCTTTCTCGGGGCCGGGGAGCTGTTTTTT
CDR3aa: CASSFAFLGAGELFF

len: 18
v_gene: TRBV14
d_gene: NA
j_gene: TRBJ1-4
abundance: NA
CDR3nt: TGTGCCAGCAGCCAACAGGGGCGGGACGGGGCAACTAATGAAAAACTGTTTTTT
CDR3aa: CASSQQGRDGATNEKLFF

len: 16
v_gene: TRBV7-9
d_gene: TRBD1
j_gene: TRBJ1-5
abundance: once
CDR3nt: TGTGCCAGCAGCCGAAGTTGGGACAGCAACAATCAGCCCCAGCATTTT
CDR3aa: CASSRSWDSNNQPQHF

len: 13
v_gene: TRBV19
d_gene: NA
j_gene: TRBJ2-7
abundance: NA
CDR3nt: TGTGCCAGTAGTGTGGGGGATCAATACGAGCAGTACTTC
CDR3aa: CASSVGDQYEQYF

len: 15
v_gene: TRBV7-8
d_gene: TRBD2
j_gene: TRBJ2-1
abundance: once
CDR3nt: TGTGCCAGCAGCTTCTTAGCGGGAGGATCAAATGAGCAGTTCTTC
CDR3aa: CASSFLAGGSNEQFF

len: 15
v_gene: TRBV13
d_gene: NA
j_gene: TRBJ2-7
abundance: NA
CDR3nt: TGTGCCAGCAGCGTAGGGGACACGGGGACCTACGAGCAGTACTTC
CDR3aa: CASSVGDTGTYEQYF

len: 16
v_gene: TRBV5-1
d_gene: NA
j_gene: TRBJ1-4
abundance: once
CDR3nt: TGCGCCAGCGCCAGGGGAGATGCCTCAACTAATGAAAAACTGTTTTTT
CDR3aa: CASARGDASTNEKLFF

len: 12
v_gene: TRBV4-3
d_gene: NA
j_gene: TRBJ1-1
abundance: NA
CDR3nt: TGCGCCAGCAGCCGGGGGAACACTGAAGCTTTCTTT
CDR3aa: CASSRGNTEAFF

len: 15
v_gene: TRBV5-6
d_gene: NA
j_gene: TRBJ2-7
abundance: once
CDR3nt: TGTGCCAGCAGCTTGGATCCCTCGCTTGGTTACGAGCAGTACTTC
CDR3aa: CASSLDPSLGYEQYF

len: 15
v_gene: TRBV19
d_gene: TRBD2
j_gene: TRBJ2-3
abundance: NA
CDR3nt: TGTGCCAGTAGTACCTCTAGCGGGCCCACAGATACGCAGTATTTT
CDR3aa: CASSTSSGPTDTQYF

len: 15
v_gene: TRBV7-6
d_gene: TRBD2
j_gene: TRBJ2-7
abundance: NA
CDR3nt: TGTGCCAGCAGCCCGACTAGCGGGAGCTCCTACGAGCAGTACTTC
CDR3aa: CASSPTSGSSYEQYF

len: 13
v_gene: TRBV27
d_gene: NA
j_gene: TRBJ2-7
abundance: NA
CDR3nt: TGTGCCAGCAGTTTGGTACAGTCCTACGAGCAGTACTTC
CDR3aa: CASSLVQSYEQYF

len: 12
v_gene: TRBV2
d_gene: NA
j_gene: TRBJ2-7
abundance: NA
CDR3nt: TGTGCCAGCAGTGTAGGGGACTACGAGCAGTACTTC
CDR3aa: CASSVGDYEQYF

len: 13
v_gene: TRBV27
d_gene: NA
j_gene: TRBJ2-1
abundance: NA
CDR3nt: TGTGCCAGCAGTCTGGACGGGTCCAATGAGCAGTTCTTC
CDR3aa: CASSLDGSNEQFF

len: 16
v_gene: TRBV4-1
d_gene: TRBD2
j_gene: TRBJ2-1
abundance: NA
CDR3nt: TGCGCCAGCAGCCTTCTCACTAGCGGGAGGGTTTATGAGCAGTTCTTC
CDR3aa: CASSLLTSGRVYEQFF

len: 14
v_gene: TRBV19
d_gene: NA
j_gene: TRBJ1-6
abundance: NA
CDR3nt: TGTGCCAGTAGTATCGGGCAGGGTAATTCACCCCTCCACTTT
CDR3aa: CASSIGQGNSPLHF

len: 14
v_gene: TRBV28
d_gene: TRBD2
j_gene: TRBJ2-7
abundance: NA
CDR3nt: TGTGCCGCTACATTAGCGGGAGGGCCGGGAGAGCAGTACTTC
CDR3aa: CAATLAGGPGEQYF

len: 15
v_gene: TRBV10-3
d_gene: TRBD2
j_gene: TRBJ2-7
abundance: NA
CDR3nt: TGTGCCATCAGTGGGGAGCGGGAGGACAAGTACGAGCAGTACTTC
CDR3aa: CAISGEREDKYEQYF

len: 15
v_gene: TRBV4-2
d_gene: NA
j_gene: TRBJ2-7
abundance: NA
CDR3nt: TGTGCCAGCAGCTTAACATTGCGGTTCTCCTACGAGCAGTACTTC
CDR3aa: CASSLTLRFSYEQYF

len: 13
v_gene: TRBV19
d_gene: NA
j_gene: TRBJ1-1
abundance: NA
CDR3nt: TGTGCCAGTAGTATTGCAGGCGGCACTGAAGCTTTCTTT
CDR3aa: CASSIAGGTEAFF

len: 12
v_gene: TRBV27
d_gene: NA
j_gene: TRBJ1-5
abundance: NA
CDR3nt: TGTGCCAGCAGTTCAGAGGGCTCGCCCCAGCATTTT
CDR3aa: CASSSEGSPQHF

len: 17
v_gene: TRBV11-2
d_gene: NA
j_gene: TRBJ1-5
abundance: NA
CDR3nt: TGTGCCAGCAGCTTAGATGGAAGGCAGGGGACCGATCAGCCCCAGCATTTT
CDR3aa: CASSLDGRQGTDQPQHF

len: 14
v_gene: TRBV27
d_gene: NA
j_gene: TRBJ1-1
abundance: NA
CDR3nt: TGTGCCAGCAGTTTAAATGCTAGGGGGAATGAAGCTTTCTTT
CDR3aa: CASSLNARGNEAFF

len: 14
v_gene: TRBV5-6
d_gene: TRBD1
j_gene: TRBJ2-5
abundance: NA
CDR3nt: TGTGCCAGCAGCTTGGCAGGGGGCGAAGAGACCCAGTACTTC
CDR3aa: CASSLAGGEETQYF

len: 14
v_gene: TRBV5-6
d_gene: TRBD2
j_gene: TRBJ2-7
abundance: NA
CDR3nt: TGTGCCAGCAGCTTGGGACTAGCGGGAGTCGAGCAGTACTTC
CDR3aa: CASSLGLAGVEQYF

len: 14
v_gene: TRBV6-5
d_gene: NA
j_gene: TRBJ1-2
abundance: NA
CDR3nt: TGTGCCAGCAGTTACTCTGAAGGTCACTATGGCTACACCTTC
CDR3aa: CASSYSEGHYGYTF

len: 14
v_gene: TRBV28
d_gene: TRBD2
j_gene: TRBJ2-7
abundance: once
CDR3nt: TGTGCCAGCACCCCCCGGCGTAGCGGGATCGAGCAGTACTTC
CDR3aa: CASTPRRSGIEQYF

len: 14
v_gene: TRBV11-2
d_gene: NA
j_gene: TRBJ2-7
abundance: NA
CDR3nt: TGTGCCAGCAGCTTCGGGGGTGCAGCCTACGAGCAGTACTTC
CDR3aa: CASSFGGAAYEQYF

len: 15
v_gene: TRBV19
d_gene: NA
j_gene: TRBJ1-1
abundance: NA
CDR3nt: TGTGCCAGTACCCCAATATCGGGCGTCAGCACTGAAGCTTTCTTT
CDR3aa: CASTPISGVSTEAFF

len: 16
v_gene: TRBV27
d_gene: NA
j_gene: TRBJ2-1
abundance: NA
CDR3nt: TGTGCCAGCAGTTTATCGTCTGGCACCTCCTACAATGAGCAGTTCTTC
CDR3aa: CASSLSSGTSYNEQFF

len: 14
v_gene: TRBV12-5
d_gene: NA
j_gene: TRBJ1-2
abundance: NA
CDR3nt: TGTGCTAGTGGGAACACGATCGGGGGTGATGGCTACACCTTC
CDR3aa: CASGNTIGGDGYTF

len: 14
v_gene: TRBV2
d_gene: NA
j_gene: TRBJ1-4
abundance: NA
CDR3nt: TGTGCCAGCGTTGGGGGATACGCAGGGGAAAAACTGTTTTTT
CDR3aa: CASVGGYAGEKLFF

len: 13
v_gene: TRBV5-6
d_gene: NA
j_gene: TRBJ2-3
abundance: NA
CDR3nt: TGTGCCAGCAGCCCGGAGTCCACAGATACGCAGTATTTT
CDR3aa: CASSPESTDTQYF

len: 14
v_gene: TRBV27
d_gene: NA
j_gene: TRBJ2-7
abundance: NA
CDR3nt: TGTGCCAGCAGTTTAAGTGAAAGCTCCTACGAGCAGTACTTC
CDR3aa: CASSLSESSYEQYF

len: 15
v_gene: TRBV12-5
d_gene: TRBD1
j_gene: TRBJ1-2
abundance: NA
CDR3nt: TGTGCTAGTGGGGGGACAGGGGGCGCAGTCTATGGCTACACCTTC
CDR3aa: CASGGTGGAVYGYTF

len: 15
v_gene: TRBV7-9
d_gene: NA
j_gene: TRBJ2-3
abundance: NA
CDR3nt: TGTGCCAGCAGCTTAATCCTTCAATACACAGATACGCAGTATTTT
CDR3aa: CASSLILQYTDTQYF

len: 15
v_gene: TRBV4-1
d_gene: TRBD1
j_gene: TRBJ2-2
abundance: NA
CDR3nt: TGCGCCAGCAGCCACCGACAGGGGGGCACCGGGGAGCTGTTTTTT
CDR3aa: CASSHRQGGTGELFF

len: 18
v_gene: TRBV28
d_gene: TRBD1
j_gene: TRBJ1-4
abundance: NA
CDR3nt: TGTGCCAGCAGCGCGAGGACAGGGAGAGATGCAACTAATGAAAAACTGTTTTTT
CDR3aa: CASSARTGRDATNEKLFF

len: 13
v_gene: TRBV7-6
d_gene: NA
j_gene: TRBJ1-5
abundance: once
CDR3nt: TGTGCCAGCAGCCCCGACAGCTATCAGCCCCAGCATTTT
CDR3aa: CASSPDSYQPQHF

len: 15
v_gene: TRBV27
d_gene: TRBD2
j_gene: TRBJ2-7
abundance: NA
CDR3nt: TGTGCCAGCAGTTTAATGGCGGGAGGGCCGAACGAGCAGTACTTC
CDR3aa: CASSLMAGGPNEQYF

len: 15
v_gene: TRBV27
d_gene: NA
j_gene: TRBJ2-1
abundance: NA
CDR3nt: TGTGCCAGCAGCGACACGAGATGGGGATACAATGAGCAGTTCTTC
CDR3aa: CASSDTRWGYNEQFF